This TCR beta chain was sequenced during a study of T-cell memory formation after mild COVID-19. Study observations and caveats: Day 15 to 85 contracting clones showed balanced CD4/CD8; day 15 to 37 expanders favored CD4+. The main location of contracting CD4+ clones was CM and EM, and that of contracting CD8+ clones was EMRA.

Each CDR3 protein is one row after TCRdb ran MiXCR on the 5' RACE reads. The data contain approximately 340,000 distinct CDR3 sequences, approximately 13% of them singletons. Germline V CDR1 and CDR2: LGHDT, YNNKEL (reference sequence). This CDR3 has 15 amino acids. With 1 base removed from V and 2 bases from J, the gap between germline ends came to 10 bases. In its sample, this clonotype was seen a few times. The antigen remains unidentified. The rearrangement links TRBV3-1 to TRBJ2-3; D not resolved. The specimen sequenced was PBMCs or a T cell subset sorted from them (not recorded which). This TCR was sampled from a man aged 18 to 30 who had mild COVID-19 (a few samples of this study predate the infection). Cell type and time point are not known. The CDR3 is CASSQGTTNTDTQYF. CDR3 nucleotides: TGTGCCAGCAGCCAAGGGACCACCAACACAGATACGCAGTATTTT.